This record looks at one TCR beta chain sequence and its context. Its specificity is unknown. Produced via immunoSEQ multiplex PCR; TCRdb's table is partial and in-frame only. The sample consists of 2,500,000 or so clones, around 90% of them appearing once. This sample stems from a study of shared clonotypes between healthy human individuals. The study drew all its donors from Caucasian adults living in Nashville, Tennessee. Study conclusions and caveats: Compared with memory subsets, naive subsets generally had larger estimated richness. Sampling covered blood only; tissue repertoires likely differ.

Germline V gives CDR1 SGHTA, CDR2 FQGNSA. This CDR3 spans 18 amino acids. Trimming removed 5 bases from V and 6 bases from J; junction bases left unmatched: 14. The sequenced sample consisted of naive CD4+ T cells from PBMCs. Subset meaning: CD45RA+ positively selected. The source of this sequence is a man between 18 and 29 years old in good health. Some clones in this sample may be carry-over from other donors' samples. This rearrangement joins TRBV7-2 to TRBJ2-5; TRBD2 agrees at 14 bases. The CDR3 loop is CASSQTGTSGSQLKTQYF. The CDR3 DNA sequence: TGTGCCAGCAGCCAAACCGGGACTAGCGGGAGTCAATTGAAGACCCAGTACTTC.